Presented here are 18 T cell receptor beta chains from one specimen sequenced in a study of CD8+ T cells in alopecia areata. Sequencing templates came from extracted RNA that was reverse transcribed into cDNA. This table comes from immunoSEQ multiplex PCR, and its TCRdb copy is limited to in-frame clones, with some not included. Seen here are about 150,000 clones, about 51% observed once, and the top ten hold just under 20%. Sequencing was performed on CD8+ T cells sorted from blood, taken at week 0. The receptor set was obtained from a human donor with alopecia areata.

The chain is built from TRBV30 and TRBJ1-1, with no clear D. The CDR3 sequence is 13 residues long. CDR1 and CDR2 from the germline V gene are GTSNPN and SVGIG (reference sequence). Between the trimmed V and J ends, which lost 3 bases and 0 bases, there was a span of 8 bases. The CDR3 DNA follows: TGTGCCTGGAGACCAGACCTGAACACTGAAGCTTTCTTT. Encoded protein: CAWRPDLNTEAFF.

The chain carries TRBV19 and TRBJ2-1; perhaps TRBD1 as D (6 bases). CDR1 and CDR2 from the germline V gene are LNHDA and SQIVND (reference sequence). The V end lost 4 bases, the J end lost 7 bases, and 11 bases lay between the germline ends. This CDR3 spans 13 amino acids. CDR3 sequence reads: CASSTTQGNEQFF. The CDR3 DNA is TGTGCCAGTAGTACAACCCAGGGGAATGAGCAGTTCTTC.

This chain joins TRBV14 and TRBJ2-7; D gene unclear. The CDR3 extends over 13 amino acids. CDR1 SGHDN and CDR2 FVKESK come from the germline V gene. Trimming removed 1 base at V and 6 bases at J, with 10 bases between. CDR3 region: CASSQVNWVEQYF. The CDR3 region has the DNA TGTGCCAGCAGCCAAGTAAATTGGGTCGAGCAGTACTTC.

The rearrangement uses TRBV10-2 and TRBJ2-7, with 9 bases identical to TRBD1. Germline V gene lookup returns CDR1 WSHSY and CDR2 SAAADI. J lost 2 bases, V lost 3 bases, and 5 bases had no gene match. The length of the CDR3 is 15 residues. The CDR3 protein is CASSETGGYTYEQYF. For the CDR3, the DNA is TGCGCCAGCAGTGAAACAGGGGGCTATACCTACGAGCAGTACTTC.

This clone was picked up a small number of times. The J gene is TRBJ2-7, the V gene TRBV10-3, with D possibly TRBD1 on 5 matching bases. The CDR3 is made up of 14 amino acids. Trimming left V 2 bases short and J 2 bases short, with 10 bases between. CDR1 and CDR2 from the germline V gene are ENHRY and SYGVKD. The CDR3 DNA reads TGTGCCATCAGTGAGGCGGACACAACCTACGAGCAGTACTTC. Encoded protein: CAISEADTTYEQYF.

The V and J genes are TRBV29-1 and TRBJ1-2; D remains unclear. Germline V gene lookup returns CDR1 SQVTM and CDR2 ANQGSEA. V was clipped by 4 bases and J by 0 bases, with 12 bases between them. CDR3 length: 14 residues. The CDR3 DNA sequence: TGCAGCGTTGTTGATGGGCAGACTAACTATGGCTACACCTTC. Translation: CSVVDGQTNYGYTF.

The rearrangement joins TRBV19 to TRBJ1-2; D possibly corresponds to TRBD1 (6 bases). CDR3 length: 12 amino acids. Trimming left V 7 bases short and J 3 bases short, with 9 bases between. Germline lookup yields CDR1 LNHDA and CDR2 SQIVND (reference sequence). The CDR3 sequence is CASNPGDYGYTF. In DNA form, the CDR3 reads TGTGCCAGTAATCCAGGGGACTATGGCTACACCTTC. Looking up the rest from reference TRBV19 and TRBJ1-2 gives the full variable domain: DGGITQSPKYLFRKEGQNVTLSCEQNLNHDAMYWYRQDPGQGLRLIYYSQIVNDFQKGDIAEGYSVSREKKESFPLTVTSAQKNPTAFYLCASNPGDYGYTFGSGTRLTVV.

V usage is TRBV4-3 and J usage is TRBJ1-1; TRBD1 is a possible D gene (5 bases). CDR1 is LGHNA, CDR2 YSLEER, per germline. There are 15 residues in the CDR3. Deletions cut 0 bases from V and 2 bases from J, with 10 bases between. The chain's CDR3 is CASSQDQDTNTEAFF. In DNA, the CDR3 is TGCGCCAGCAGCCAAGATCAGGACACCAACACTGAAGCTTTCTTT.

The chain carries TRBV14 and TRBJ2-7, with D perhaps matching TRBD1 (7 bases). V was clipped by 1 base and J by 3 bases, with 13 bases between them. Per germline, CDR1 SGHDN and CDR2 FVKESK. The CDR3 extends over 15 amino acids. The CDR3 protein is CASSQGQGGFYEQYF. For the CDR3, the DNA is TGTGCCAGCAGCCAAGGCCAGGGGGGTTTCTACGAGCAGTACTTC.

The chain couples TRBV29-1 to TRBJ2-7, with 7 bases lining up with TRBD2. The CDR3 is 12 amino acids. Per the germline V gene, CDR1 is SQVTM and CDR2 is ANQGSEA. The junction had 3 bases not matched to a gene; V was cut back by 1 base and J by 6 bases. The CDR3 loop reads CSVEGTRGEQYF. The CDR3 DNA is TGCAGCGTTGAAGGGACTAGAGGCGAGCAGTACTTC.

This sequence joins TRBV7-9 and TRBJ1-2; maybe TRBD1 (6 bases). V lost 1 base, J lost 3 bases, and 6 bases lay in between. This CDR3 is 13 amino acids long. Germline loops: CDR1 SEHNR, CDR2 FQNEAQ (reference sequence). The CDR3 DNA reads TGTGCCAGCAGCTTAGGGACAGACTATGGCTACACCTTC. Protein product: CASSLGTDYGYTF.

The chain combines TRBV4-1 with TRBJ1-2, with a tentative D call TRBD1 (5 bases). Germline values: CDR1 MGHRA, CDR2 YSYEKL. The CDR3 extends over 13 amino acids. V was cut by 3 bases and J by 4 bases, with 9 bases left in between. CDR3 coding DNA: TGCGCCAGCAGCCACGGGACTCTCTATGGCTACACCTTC. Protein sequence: CASSHGTLYGYTF.

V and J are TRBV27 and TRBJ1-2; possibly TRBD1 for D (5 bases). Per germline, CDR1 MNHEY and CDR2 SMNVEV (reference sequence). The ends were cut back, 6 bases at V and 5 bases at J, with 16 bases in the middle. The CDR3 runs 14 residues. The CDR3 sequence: CASRPGPQAYGYTF. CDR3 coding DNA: TGTGCCAGCAGACCGGGACCGCAGGCTTATGGCTACACCTTC.

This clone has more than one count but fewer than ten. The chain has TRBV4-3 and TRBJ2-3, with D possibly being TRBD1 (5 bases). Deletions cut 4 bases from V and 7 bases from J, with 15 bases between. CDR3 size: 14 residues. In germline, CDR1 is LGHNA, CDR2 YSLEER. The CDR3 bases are TGCGCCAGCAGCCCGGGCCTAGGGGCGAATACGCAGTATTTT. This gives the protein CASSPGLGANTQYF.

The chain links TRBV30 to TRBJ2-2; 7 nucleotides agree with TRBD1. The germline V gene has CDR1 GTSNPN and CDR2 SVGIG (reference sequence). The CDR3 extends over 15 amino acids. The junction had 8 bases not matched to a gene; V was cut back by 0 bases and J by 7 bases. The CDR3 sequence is CAWSVDRPEDGELFF. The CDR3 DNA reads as TGTGCCTGGAGTGTGGACAGGCCCGAAGACGGGGAGCTGTTTTTT.

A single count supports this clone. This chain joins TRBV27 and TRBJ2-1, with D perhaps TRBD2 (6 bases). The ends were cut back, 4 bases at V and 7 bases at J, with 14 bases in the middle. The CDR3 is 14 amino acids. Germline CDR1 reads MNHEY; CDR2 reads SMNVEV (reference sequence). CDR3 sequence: CASSYPNLANEQFF. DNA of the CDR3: TGTGCCAGCAGTTACCCCAATCTAGCGAATGAGCAGTTCTTC.

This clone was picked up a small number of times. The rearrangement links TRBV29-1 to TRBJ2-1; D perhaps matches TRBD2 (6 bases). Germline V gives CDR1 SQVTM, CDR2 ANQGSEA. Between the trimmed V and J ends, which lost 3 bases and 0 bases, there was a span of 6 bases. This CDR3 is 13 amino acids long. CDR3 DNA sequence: TGCAGCGTTGACGGGGGCTCCTACAATGAGCAGTTCTTC. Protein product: CSVDGGSYNEQFF.

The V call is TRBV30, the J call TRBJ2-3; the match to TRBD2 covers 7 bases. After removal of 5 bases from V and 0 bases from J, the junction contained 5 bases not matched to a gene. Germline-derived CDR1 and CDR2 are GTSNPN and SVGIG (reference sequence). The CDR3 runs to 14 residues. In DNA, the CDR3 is TGTGCCTGGGGGGGGGATTACAGCACAGATACGCAGTATTTT. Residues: CAWGGDYSTDTQYF.